This T cell receptor beta chain was found in a study of OX40 agonist ivuxolimab in advanced cancers. Study overall: People in dose escalation had one of these cancers: hepatocellular carcinoma, melanoma, renal cell or head and neck cancer.

Only in-frame clones appear in the TCRdb table, and some are missing; sequencing was by immunoSEQ multiplex PCR. The sample gives 100,000 to 120,000 clones, roughly nine tenths of which show up once; 0.27% is in the top ten. The CDR3 length is 16 residues. The junction had 4 bases not matched to a gene; V was cut back by 3 bases and J by 2 bases. CDR1 MNHEY and CDR2 SMNVEV come from the germline V gene (reference sequence). The chain uses TRBV27 and TRBJ2-2; 9 bases are shared with TRBD1. The sequenced sample was CD4+ or CD8+ T cells sorted from blood, obtained in a trial of the OX40 agonist ivuxolimab. This receptor was identified in an adult with an advanced solid tumor such as melanoma, head and neck, liver or kidney cancer. CDR3 sequence (DNA): TGTGCCAGCAGTTTCAGGGACAGGGTTAACACCGGGGAGCTGTTTTTT. Its protein product is CASSFRDRVNTGELFF.